A single sample is the source of the 22 T cell receptor beta chains below, sequenced in a study of T-cell reconstitution after alpha-beta-depleted transplantation in children. As it was prepared, the TCRbeta library received unique molecular identifiers. A single record per CDR3 protein comes from TCRdb applying MiXCR to the PCR reads. Among approximately 390,000 distinct CDR3 sequences listed, approximately 10% were seen once. Sequencing used PBMCs from the stem cell graft donor, obtained from the stem cell graft. The receptors were gathered from a human donor who donated a stem cell graft to a child with acute myeloid leukemia.

CDR3 nucleotide sequence: TGTGCCATCGCCAATAACAGGGGAGGGACCGGGGAGCTGTTTTTT. The encoded protein is CAIANNRGGTGELFF. This rearrangement joins TRBV10-3 to TRBJ2-2; D could derive from TRBD1 or TRBD2 (7 bases each). V dropped 8 bases and J dropped 5 bases, with 18 bases sitting between them. CDR3 length: 15 residues. CDR1 is ENHRY, CDR2 SYGVKD, per germline.

The chain couples TRBV27 to TRBJ1-2; D gene uncertain. CDR1 and CDR2 from the germline V gene are MNHEY and SMNVEV (reference sequence). This CDR3 is 16 amino acids long. Trimming removed 3 bases at V and 4 bases at J, with 18 bases between. The CDR3 sequence: CASSFSPPGRSYGYTF. CDR3 nucleotides: TGTGCCAGCAGTTTCTCCCCCCCCGGCAGATCCTATGGCTACACCTTC.

This clonotype has only a few counts. The chain recombines TRBV6-5 with TRBJ2-2; the D is unclear. Germline V gene data show CDR1 as MNHEY and CDR2 as SVGAGI. The CDR3 runs to 14 residues. The V gene lost 0 bases and the J gene lost 5 bases, with 7 bases spanning the gap. The CDR3 nucleotides read TGTGCCAGCAGTTACTCGGATTGGACCGGGGAGCTGTTTTTT. Translating it yields CASSYSDWTGELFF.

Concerning this clonotype: This clone may be a read error of a much larger clone one base away. J is TRBJ1-1 and V is TRBV3-1; no definite D call. The CDR3 consists of 13 residues. The V end was cut by 8 bases, the J end by 3 bases, with 13 bases between. The germline CDR1 and CDR2 sequences are LGHDT and YNNKEL (reference sequence). The DNA of the CDR3 is TGTGCCAGCCGGGGATGGGCGGACACTGAAGCTTTCTTT. It codes for CASRGWADTEAFF.

The rearrangement uses TRBV29-1 and TRBJ2-3; 7 bases are shared with TRBD1. Per germline, CDR1 SQVTM and CDR2 ANQGSEA. The CDR3 consists of 16 residues. The V and J ends lost 0 bases and 4 bases, in that order; junction bases with no gene match: 10. CDR3 DNA sequence: TGCAGCGTTGAAGATCTGACAGGGCGGCCCTCAGATACGCAGTATTTT. Translated, it gives CSVEDLTGRPSDTQYF.

V is TRBV5-1 and J is TRBJ2-1; 14 bases are a match to TRBD2. From germline, CDR1 is SGHRS and CDR2 YFSETQ. The CDR3 spans 15 residues. The J segment lost 6 bases and the V segment lost 4 bases, leaving 3 bases of the junction unmatched. The CDR3 loop reads CASSAGTSGSNEQFF. The CDR3 region has the DNA TGCGCCAGCAGCGCTGGGACTAGCGGGAGCAATGAGCAGTTCTTC.

This clonotype appeared a few times. The genes are TRBV6-1 and TRBJ2-2, with D perhaps matching TRBD2 (5 bases). Germline V lookup: CDR1 MNHNS, CDR2 SASEGT. V was trimmed by 9 bases and J by 7 bases, leaving 21 bases between them. CDR3 length equals 15 residues. CDR3 sequence (DNA): TGTGCCAGTGTGGGCGGGTCAGCAGCTATCGGGGAGCTGTTTTTT. Translated, it gives CASVGGSAAIGELFF.

This clonotype occurred a few times. The rearrangement links TRBV12-3 or TRBV12-4 to TRBJ1-2; D possibly corresponds to TRBD1 (6 bases). Trimming left V 3 bases short and J 7 bases short, with 18 bases between. This CDR3 has 15 residues. The CDR3 loop reads CASSFLQGNTLGYTF. CDR3 nucleotide sequence: TGTGCCAGCAGTTTTCTACAGGGAAACACGCTTGGCTACACCTTC.

The gene calls are TRBV10-3 and TRBJ2-1, with 7 bases fitting TRBD2. The CDR3 spans 14 residues. Germline CDR1 is ENHRY and CDR2 is SYGVKD. Trimming removed 5 bases from V and 9 bases from J; junction bases left unmatched: 10. CDR3 residues: CAISYSGIIGEQFF. The CDR3 coding sequence is TGTGCCATCAGTTACAGCGGGATTATCGGTGAGCAGTTCTTC.

Only a few counts were recorded for this clonotype. V gene TRBV7-3 combines with J gene TRBJ2-7, with D unresolved. The CDR3 contains 13 residues. V was pared by 4 bases and J by 6 bases, with 13 bases between. Looked up from germline, CDR1 is SGHTA and CDR2 is FQGTGA. CDR3 residues: CASSSSRASEQYF. In DNA, the CDR3 is TGTGCCAGCAGCTCCTCTAGAGCGTCCGAGCAGTACTTC.

The rearrangement links TRBV3-1 to TRBJ1-1; 11 bases match TRBD1. Per the germline V gene, CDR1 is LGHDT and CDR2 is YNNKEL (reference sequence). V was clipped by 3 bases and J by 0 bases; unmatched bases: 6. The CDR3 extends over 17 amino acids. The CDR3 reads CASSHGTGGAMNTEAFF. The CDR3 DNA sequence: TGTGCCAGCAGCCACGGGACAGGGGGGGCCATGAACACTGAAGCTTTCTTT.

The J gene is TRBJ1-3, the V gene TRBV3-1; unclear D gene. Deletions cut 1 base from V and 3 bases from J, with 13 bases between. Germline V gene data show CDR1 as LGHDT and CDR2 as YNNKEL (reference sequence). This CDR3 contains 16 residues. In DNA, the CDR3 is TGTGCCAGCAGCCAAGGACACTCTTCGATTGGAAACACCATATATTTT. This gives the protein CASSQGHSSIGNTIYF.

This clonotype was detected a few times. V and J are TRBV5-1 and TRBJ1-6; a weak D match, TRBD1 (6 bases). The CDR3 is made up of 15 amino acids. V lost 0 bases and J lost 8, with 12 bases in between. Germline loops: CDR1 SGHRS, CDR2 YFSETQ. This chain's CDR3 is CASSLGGRQDSPLHF. The CDR3 DNA sequence: TGCGCCAGCAGCTTGGGCGGAAGACAGGATTCACCCCTCCACTTT.

This chain links TRBV6-2 or TRBV6-3 with TRBJ2-1, with TRBD2 identical over 11 bases. This CDR3 has 15 amino acids. The germline V gene has CDR1 MNHEY and CDR2 SVGEGT. Trimming at V came to 7 bases and at J to 8 bases, leaving 10 bases not matched to a gene. CDR3 DNA sequence: TGTGCCAGCAATTTAGCGGGAGGGCCTGTGGATGAGCAGTTCTTC. Protein product: CASNLAGGPVDEQFF.

This clonotype was counted at least ten times. The rearrangement links TRBV5-1 to TRBJ2-3; 7 bases are shared with TRBD1. Germline V CDR1 and CDR2: SGHRS, YFSETQ. The CDR3 length is 14 residues. The V gene end was trimmed by 4 bases and the J gene end by 4 bases; junction bases not matched to a gene: 6. The chain's CDR3 is CASSTGTAPDTQYF. DNA for the CDR3: TGCGCCAGCAGCACCGGGACAGCACCAGATACGCAGTATTTT.

J is TRBJ2-5 and V is TRBV14; 12 positions match TRBD2. Germline CDR1 and CDR2: SGHDN and FVKESK. Germline trimming cut 5 bases from V and 7 bases from J; bases unmatched to any gene: 8. The CDR3 contains 15 residues. The chain's CDR3 is CASSSRTSGIGTQYF. CDR3 DNA: TGTGCCAGCAGCTCCCGGACTAGCGGGATCGGGACCCAGTACTTC.

DNA of the CDR3: TGTGCCAGCAGCTTTGGGGGGGCAATTGGTGAAAAACTGTTTTTT. Its translation is CASSFGGAIGEKLFF. The chain is built from TRBV7-2 and TRBJ1-4; weak D call: TRBD1 (6 bases). This CDR3 is built from 15 residues. Germline V CDR1 and CDR2: SGHTA, FQGNSA. V was clipped by 3 bases and J by 7 bases, with 15 bases between them.

This clonotype was seen many times. This sequence joins TRBV12-3 or TRBV12-4 and TRBJ1-1; 8 nucleotides align to TRBD1. V trimming: 4 bases; J trimming: 4 bases; junction bases outside the gene matches: 5. CDR3 length equals 14 residues. The DNA of the CDR3 is TGTGCCAGCAGTTCCCGGACAGGGAGCACTGAAGCTTTCTTT. Translated, it gives CASSSRTGSTEAFF.

In its sample, this clonotype was seen many times. The junction departs from the called germline gene at one end, perhaps through a read error. The chain employs TRBV19 and TRBJ1-1; 7 nucleotides align to TRBD1. Per germline, CDR1 LNHDA and CDR2 SQIVND (reference sequence). The CDR3 length is 13 residues. This chain's CDR3 is CASSRQGNTEAFF. CDR3 nucleotides: TGTGCCAGCAGTAGACAGGGCAACACTGAAGCTTTCTTT.

The chain couples TRBV7-8 to TRBJ1-5; perhaps TRBD1 as D (5 bases). From germline, CDR1 is SGHVS and CDR2 FQNEAQ. This CDR3 spans 17 amino acids. V dropped 3 bases and J dropped 2 bases, with 17 bases sitting between them. DNA of the CDR3: TGTGCCAGCAGCTTCATGGCTGGGTGGGGGGGCAATCAGCCCCAGCATTTT. Protein product: CASSFMAGWGGNQPQHF.

Written as DNA, the CDR3 is TGTGCCAGCAGTACCGGGACAGGGGCCAGGAACACTGAAGCTTTCTTT. This encodes CASSTGTGARNTEAFF. The genes are TRBV2 and TRBJ1-1, with TRBD1 identical over 10 bases. Germline values: CDR1 SNHLY, CDR2 FYNNEI. This CDR3 is built from 16 residues. V trimming: 5 bases; J trimming: 1 base; junction bases outside the gene matches: 7. Full variable domain (missing parts from reference TRBV2 and TRBJ1-1): EPEVTQTPSHQVTQMGQEVILRCVPISNHLYFYWYRQILGQKVEFLVSFYNNEISEKSEIFDDQFSVERPDGSNFTLKIRSTKLEDSAMYFCASSTGTGARNTEAFFGQGTRLTVV.

This clonotype appeared a few times. The chain joins TRBV20-1 to TRBJ1-1; 7 bases fit TRBD1. Per germline, CDR1 DFQATT and CDR2 SNEGSKA (reference sequence). The CDR3 consists of 18 residues. V gave up 3 bases and J gave up 0 bases; unmatched junction bases: 16. CDR3 coding DNA: TGCAGTGCTAGCCCAATTCCGGGACAGAAGTTCATGAACACTGAAGCTTTCTTT. Translating gives CSASPIPGQKFMNTEAFF.